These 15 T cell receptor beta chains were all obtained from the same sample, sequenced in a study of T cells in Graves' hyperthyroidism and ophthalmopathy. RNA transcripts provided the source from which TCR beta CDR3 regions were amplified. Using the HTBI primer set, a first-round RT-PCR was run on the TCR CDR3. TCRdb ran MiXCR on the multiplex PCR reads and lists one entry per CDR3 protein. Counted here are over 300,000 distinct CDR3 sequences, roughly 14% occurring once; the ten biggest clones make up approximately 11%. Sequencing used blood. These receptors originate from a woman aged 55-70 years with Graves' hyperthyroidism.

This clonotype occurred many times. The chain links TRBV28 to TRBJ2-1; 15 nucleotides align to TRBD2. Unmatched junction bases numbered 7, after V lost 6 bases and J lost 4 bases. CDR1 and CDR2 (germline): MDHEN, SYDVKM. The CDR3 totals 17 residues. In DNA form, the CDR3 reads TGTGCCAGCAGCCCTGGACTAGCGGGAGGGTCTTACAATGAGCAGTTCTTC. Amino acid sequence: CASSPGLAGGSYNEQFF.

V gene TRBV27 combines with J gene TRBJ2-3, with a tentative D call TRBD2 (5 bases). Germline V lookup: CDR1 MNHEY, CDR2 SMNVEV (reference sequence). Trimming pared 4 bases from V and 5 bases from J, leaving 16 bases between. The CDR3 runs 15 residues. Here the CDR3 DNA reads TGTGCCAGCAGTTACTCTGCTGCGGCGGGAGATACGCAGTATTTT. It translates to CASSYSAAAGDTQYF.

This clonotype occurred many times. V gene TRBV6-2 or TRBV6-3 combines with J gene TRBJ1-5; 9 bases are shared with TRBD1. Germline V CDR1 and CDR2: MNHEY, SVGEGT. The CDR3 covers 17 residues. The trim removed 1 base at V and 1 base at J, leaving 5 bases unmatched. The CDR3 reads CASSYFTGGRSNQPQHF. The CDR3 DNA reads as TGTGCCAGCAGTTACTTCACAGGGGGCAGGAGCAATCAGCCCCAGCATTTT.

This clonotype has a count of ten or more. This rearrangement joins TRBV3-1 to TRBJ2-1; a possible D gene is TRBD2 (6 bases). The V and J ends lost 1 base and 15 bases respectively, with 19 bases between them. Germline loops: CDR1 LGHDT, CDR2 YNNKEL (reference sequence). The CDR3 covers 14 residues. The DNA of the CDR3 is TGTGCCAGCAGCCAAGGTATGGTAGCCGGGAGTCTGTTCTTC. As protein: CASSQGMVAGSLFF.

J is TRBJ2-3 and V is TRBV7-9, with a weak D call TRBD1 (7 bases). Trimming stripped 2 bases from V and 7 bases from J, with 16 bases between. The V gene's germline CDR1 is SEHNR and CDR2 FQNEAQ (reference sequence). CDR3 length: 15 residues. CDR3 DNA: TGTGCCAGCAGCTTACACGGGGGACAGCGGTATACGCAGTATTTT. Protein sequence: CASSLHGGQRYTQYF.

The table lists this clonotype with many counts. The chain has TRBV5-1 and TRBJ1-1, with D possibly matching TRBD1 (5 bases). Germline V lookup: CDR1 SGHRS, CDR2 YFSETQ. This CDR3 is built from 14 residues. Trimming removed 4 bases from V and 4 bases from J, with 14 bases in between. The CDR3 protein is CASSPQEEATEAFF. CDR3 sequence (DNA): TGCGCCAGCAGCCCACAGGAGGAGGCCACTGAAGCTTTCTTT.

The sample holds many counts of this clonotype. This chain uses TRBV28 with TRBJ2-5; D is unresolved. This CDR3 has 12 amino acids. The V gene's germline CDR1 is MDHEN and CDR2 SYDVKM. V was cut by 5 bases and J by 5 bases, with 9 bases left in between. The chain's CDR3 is CASSLTVETQYF. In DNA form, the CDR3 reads TGTGCCAGCAGTCTCACAGTGGAGACCCAGTACTTC.

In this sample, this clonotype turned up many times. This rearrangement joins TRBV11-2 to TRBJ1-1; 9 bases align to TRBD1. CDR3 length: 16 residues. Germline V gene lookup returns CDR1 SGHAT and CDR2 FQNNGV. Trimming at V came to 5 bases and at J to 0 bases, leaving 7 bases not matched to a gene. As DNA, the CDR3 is TGTGCCAGCAGCCCCCCCGGGACAGGGATGAACACTGAAGCTTTCTTT. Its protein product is CASSPPGTGMNTEAFF.

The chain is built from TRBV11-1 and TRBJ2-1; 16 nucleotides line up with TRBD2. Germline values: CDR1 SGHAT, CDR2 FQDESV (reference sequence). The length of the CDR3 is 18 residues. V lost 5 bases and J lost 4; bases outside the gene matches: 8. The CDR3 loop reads CASSSTGTSGGVYNEQFF. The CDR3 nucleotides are TGTGCCAGCAGCAGTACCGGGACTAGCGGGGGGGTTTACAATGAGCAGTTCTTC.

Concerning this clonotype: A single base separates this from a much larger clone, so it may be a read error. As DNA, the CDR3 is TGTGCCGGCAGTGAAAGAAGACTAGCGCACAATGAGCAGTTCTTC. Protein sequence: CAGSERRLAHNEQFF. The chain couples TRBV2 to TRBJ2-1; 8 bases align to TRBD2. From germline, CDR1 is SNHLY and CDR2 FYNNEI. CDR3 length: 15 amino acids. Drawing the rest from reference TRBV2 and TRBJ2-1, the complete variable domain is EPEVTQTPSHQVTQMGQEVILRCVPISNHLYFYWYRQILGQKVEFLVSFYNNEISEKSEIFDDQFSVERPDGSNFTLKIRSTKLEDSAMYFCAGSERRLAHNEQFFGPGTRLTVL.

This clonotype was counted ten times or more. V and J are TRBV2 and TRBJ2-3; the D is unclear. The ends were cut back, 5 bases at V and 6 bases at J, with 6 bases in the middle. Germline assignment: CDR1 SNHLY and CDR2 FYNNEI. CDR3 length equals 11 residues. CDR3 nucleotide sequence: TGTGCCAGCAGTTCGGAGGATACGCAGTATTTT. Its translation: CASSSEDTQYF.

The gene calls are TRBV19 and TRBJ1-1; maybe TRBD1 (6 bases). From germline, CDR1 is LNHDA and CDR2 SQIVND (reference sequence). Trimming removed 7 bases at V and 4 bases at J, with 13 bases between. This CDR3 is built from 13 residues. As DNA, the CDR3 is TGTGCCAGTAACCAGGCCAGGGGCACTGAAGCTTTCTTT. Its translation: CASNQARGTEAFF.

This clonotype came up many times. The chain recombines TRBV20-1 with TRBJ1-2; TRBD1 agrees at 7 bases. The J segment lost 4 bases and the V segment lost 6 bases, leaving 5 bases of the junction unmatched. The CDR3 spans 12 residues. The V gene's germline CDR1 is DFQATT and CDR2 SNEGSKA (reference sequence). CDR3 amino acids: CSAKPGGYGYTF. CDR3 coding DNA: TGCAGTGCCAAACCAGGGGGCTATGGCTACACCTTC.

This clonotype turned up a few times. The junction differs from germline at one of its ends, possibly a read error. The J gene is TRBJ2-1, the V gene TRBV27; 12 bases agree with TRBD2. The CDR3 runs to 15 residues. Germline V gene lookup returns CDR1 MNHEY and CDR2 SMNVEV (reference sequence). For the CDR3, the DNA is TGTACCAGCAGCCCGACTAGCGGGAGAGTGAATGAGCAGTTCTTC. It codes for CTSSPTSGRVNEQFF.

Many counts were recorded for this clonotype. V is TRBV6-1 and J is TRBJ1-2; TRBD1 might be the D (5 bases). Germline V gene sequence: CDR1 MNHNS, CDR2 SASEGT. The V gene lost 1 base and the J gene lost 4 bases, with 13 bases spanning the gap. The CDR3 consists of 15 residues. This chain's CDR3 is CASSEVGRALYGYTF. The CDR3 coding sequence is TGTGCCAGCAGTGAAGTTGGCAGGGCTCTCTATGGCTACACCTTC.